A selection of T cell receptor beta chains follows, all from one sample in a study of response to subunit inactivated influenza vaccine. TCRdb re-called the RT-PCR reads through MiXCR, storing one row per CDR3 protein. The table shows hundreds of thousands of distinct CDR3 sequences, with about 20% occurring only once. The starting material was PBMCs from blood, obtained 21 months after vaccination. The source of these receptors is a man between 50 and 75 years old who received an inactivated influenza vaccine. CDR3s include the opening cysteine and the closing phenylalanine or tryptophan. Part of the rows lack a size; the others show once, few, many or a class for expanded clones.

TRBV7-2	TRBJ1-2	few	CASTPGPAYGYTF
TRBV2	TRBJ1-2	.	CASSVSAAYGYTF
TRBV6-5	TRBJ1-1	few	CASSYNRIGNTEAFF
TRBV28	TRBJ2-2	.	CASSSSGTGGSGELFF
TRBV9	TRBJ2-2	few	CASSQRAGPNTGELFF
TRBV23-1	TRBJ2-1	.	CASSHPQPYKKGTSNYNEQFF
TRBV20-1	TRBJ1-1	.	CSASDGLNTEAFF
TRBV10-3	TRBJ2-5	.	CAISEGATPQETQYF
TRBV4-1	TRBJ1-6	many	CASSQGNRDPYNSPLHF
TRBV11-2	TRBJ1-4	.	CASSLAQGAFEKLFF
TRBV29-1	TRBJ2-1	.	CSVEVLAGVDEQFF
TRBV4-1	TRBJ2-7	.	CASSQIHGWKQYF
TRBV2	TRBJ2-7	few	CASSTLAGYEQYF
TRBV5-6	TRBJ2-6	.	CASSLISSGANVLTF
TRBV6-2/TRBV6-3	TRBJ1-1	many	CASSYSGGTEAFF
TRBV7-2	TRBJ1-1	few	CASSQQGVLAFF
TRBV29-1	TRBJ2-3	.	CSVEDPRGLVDTQYF
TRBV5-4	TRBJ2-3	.	CASSLVLSGDTDTQYF
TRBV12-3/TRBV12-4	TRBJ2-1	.	CASSLAVSDNEQFF
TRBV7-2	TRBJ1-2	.	CASSLGQGYGTF
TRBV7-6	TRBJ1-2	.	CASSLNSRQKADYGYTF
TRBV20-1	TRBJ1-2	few	CSAGQGDVYGYTF
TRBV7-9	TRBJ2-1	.	CASSFQGMGQFF
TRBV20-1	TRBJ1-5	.	CSASRGKLNQPQHF
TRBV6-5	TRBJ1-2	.	CASSYVAYNYGYTF
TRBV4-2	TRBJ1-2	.	CASSQEVAGGAGGYTF
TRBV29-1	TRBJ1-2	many	CSVDSGLVVFGYTF
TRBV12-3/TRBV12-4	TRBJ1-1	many	CASSFAGGNTEAFF
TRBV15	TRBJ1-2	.	CATSRIDSYGYTF
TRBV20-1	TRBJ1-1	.	CSASTGGTDTEAFF